This TCR beta chain was captured in a study of blood T cell repertoires in COVID-19. At the level of the study: Samples of COVID-19 (acute and convalescent) were obtained from the United States, Italy and Spain.

This table comes from immunoSEQ multiplex PCR, and its TCRdb copy is limited to in-frame clones, with some not included. Altogether 200,000 to 250,000 clones are present, approximately 86% being singletons, with the ten largest covering more than 5.5%. CDR1 and CDR2 from the germline V gene are SGDLS and YYNGEE. The CDR3 has 15 residues. V trimming: 4 bases; J trimming: 4 bases; junction bases outside the gene matches: 7. Sequencing used peripheral blood. This sequence originates from a human donor in a cohort sampled during active COVID-19. The chain combines TRBV9 with TRBJ1-1; 10 positions agree with TRBD1. CDR3 in amino acids: CASSIGQGGVTEAFF. DNA for the CDR3: TGTGCCAGCAGCATTGGACAGGGGGGAGTCACTGAAGCTTTCTTT.